One and the same sample provided the 29 T cell receptor beta chains below, sequenced in a study of blood T cells in healthy people across ages. Next came a second PCR, run for roughly 6 to 11 cycles, which used a sample-barcoded 5' primer along with a J-beta primer mix. TCRdb redid the calling of the 5' RACE reads with MiXCR, one entry per CDR3 protein. The sample has approximately 960,000 distinct CDR3 sequences; approximately 32% are singletons. The sample was also linked to a second study, of T cells of mothers and their children.

Specimen: blood. These receptors came from a woman aged 40 to 50 in good health.

The table lists this clonotype with many counts. The chain recombines TRBV27 with TRBJ1-2; the D is unclear. Germline CDR1 reads MNHEY; CDR2 reads SMNVEV (reference sequence). V lost 1 base, J lost 4 bases, and 10 bases lay in between. This CDR3 is built from 14 residues. CDR3 protein: CASSLFRGFYGYTF. CDR3 sequence (DNA): TGTGCCAGCAGTTTATTTCGGGGATTCTATGGCTACACCTTC.

CDR3 bases: TGTGCCAGCAGCTTGGCGGGCAGGGAAGAGACCCAGTACTTC. This encodes CASSLAGREETQYF. The V and J genes are TRBV5-5 and TRBJ2-5; maybe TRBD1 (5 bases). V gave up 0 bases and J gave up 3 bases, with 9 bases separating them. The CDR3 totals 14 residues. The germline gives CDR1 SGHKS, CDR2 YYEKEE (reference sequence). Full variable domain (rest looked up from reference TRBV5-5 and TRBJ2-5): DAGVTQSPTHLIKTRGQQVTLRCSPISGHKSVSWYQQVLGQGPQFIFQYYEKEERGRGNFPDRFSARQFPNYSSELNVNALLLGDSALYLCASSLAGREETQYFGPGTRLLVL.

The chain uses TRBV10-3 and TRBJ1-4, with D possibly being TRBD1 (5 bases). CDR3 size: 13 residues. Germline V gene lookup returns CDR1 ENHRY and CDR2 SYGVKD. V gave up 8 bases and J gave up 5 bases, with 12 bases separating them. CDR3 coding DNA: TGTGCCATCCGGGACGGGGGGAATGAAAAACTGTTTTTT. It specifies CAIRDGGNEKLFF.

This clonotype occurred a few times. The rearrangement joins TRBV27 to TRBJ1-4; 8 bases are shared with TRBD1. V shed 7 bases and J 8 bases; nucleotides not matched to a gene: 12. Germline values: CDR1 MNHEY, CDR2 SMNVEV (reference sequence). The CDR3 spans 15 residues. Here the CDR3 DNA reads TGTGCCAGCACCTCATTGGGGACAGGTAGAGAAAAACTGTTTTTT. Encoded protein: CASTSLGTGREKLFF.

V usage is TRBV20-1 and J usage is TRBJ1-3, with 7 bases matching TRBD1. The V segment lost 0 bases and the J segment 5 bases; nucleotides outside the gene matches: 10. The CDR3 covers 16 residues. Looked up from germline, CDR1 is DFQATT and CDR2 is SNEGSKA (reference sequence). CDR3 protein: CSARDQGRGHRNTIYF. Here the CDR3 DNA reads TGCAGTGCTAGAGATCAGGGGAGGGGGCACAGAAACACCATATATTTT.

The chain employs TRBV4-1 and TRBJ1-4; the match to TRBD1 covers 7 bases. CDR1 is MGHRA and CDR2 is YSYEKL in the germline V gene. The trim removed 6 bases at V and 0 bases at J, leaving 7 bases unmatched. CDR3 size: 16 residues. The DNA for the CDR3 is TGCGCCAGCAGTGGGACAGCAACGGCAACTAATGAAAAACTGTTTTTT. It translates to CASSGTATATNEKLFF.

This clonotype was seen many times. The chain has TRBV10-3 and TRBJ2-3, with 7 bases that match TRBD2. The ends lost 2 bases at V and 1 base at J; junction bases unmatched: 6. The V gene's germline CDR1 is ENHRY and CDR2 SYGVKD. The CDR3 spans 16 residues. CDR3 nucleotide sequence: TGTGCCATCAGTGAGACGGGGCTAGCGGGCACAGATACGCAGTATTTT. Its translation is CAISETGLAGTDTQYF.

In regard to this clonotype: Possible read error: a much larger clone is one base away. The chain joins TRBV11-2 to TRBJ2-1; tentatively, D is TRBD1 (6 bases). Germline-derived CDR1 and CDR2 are SGHAT and FQNNGV. This CDR3 has 14 amino acids. Trimming left V 5 bases short and J 9 bases short, with 17 bases between. The DNA of the CDR3 is TGTGCCAGCAGCCCGAACAGGGAGCGAGGTGAGCAGTTCTTC. Encoded protein: CASSPNRERGEQFF.

This clonotype was detected ten times or more. The gene calls are TRBV5-1 and TRBJ2-5; D gene ambiguous. The CDR3 spans 13 residues. V dropped 1 base and J dropped 5 bases, with 9 bases sitting between them. Germline V gives CDR1 SGHRS, CDR2 YFSETQ. For the CDR3, the DNA is TGCGCCAGCAGCTTGTTAGGATCGGAGACCCAGTACTTC. Translation: CASSLLGSETQYF. The full variable domain, completed using reference TRBV5-1 and TRBJ2-5, is KAGVTQTPRYLIKTRGQQVTLSCSPISGHRSVSWYQQTPGQGLQFLFEYFSETQRNKGNFPGRFSGRQFSNSRSEMNVSTLELGDSALYLCASSLLGSETQYFGPGTRLLVL.

The chain has TRBV5-1 and TRBJ1-2; 8 bases agree with TRBD1. Germline V CDR1 and CDR2: SGHRS, YFSETQ. This CDR3 region has 15 residues. J lost 4 bases, V lost 0 bases, and 5 bases had no gene match. The CDR3 DNA sequence: TGCGCCAGCAGCTTGGCCGCAGGGGGCGTCTATGGCTACACCTTC. The encoded protein is CASSLAAGGVYGYTF.

This rearrangement joins TRBV28 to TRBJ2-7; D unresolved. Germline CDR1 MDHEN, CDR2 SYDVKM. This CDR3 spans 14 amino acids. Trimming took off 2 bases at V and 2 bases at J, with 10 bases between the two ends. The CDR3 DNA reads as TGTGCCAGCAGTTTAGGGCTCGGAGCCTACGAGCAGTACTTC. Its protein product is CASSLGLGAYEQYF.

This clonotype showed up many times. This chain connects TRBV27 to TRBJ2-7; 10 nucleotides line up with TRBD1. Per germline, CDR1 MNHEY and CDR2 SMNVEV (reference sequence). This CDR3 has 13 residues. J lost 5 bases, V lost 7 bases, and 5 bases had no gene match. This CDR3 is CASNRQGANEQYF. CDR3 nucleotides: TGTGCCAGCAACCGACAGGGGGCTAACGAGCAGTACTTC.

This chain joins TRBV19 and TRBJ1-2; 7 bases are shared with TRBD1. The CDR3 has 14 residues. Germline CDR1 and CDR2: LNHDA and SQIVND (reference sequence). With V trimmed by 7 bases and J by 5 bases, 10 bases remained unmatched. The CDR3 nucleotides are TGTGCCAGTAATAGGGGACAGTACTTTTATGGCTACACCTTC. Protein product: CASNRGQYFYGYTF. Drawing the rest from reference TRBV19 and TRBJ1-2, the complete variable domain is DGGITQSPKYLFRKEGQNVTLSCEQNLNHDAMYWYRQDPGQGLRLIYYSQIVNDFQKGDIAEGYSVSREKKESFPLTVTSAQKNPTAFYLCASNRGQYFYGYTFGSGTRLTVV.

The J gene is TRBJ2-5, the V gene TRBV5-1; 10 bases align to TRBD1. J was trimmed by 5 bases and V by 3 bases; bases with no gene match: 1. This CDR3 spans 13 amino acids. The germline gives CDR1 SGHRS, CDR2 YFSETQ. CDR3 in amino acids: CASSWTGGETQYF. The CDR3 DNA sequence: TGCGCCAGCAGCTGGACAGGGGGTGAGACCCAGTACTTC.

On this clonotype: Possible read error: a much larger clone is one base away. V is TRBV3-1 and J is TRBJ2-7; D is perhaps TRBD2 (5 bases). V was clipped by 8 bases and J by 3 bases, with 11 bases between them. The CDR3 runs 12 residues. CDR1 is LGHDT, CDR2 YNNKEL, per germline (reference sequence). The CDR3 DNA sequence: TGTGCCAGCGGACGGGGTGGCTACGAGCAGTACTTC. Its translation: CASGRGGYEQYF.

A word on this clonotype: The junction does not match germline at one end; this may be a read error. V gene TRBV7-3 combines with J gene TRBJ1-2, with D perhaps TRBD1 (5 bases). The length of the CDR3 is 13 residues. The V gene's germline CDR1 is SGHTA and CDR2 FQGTGA. The CDR3, as DNA: TGTGCCGGCAGCTTAAATCAGGGCTATGACTACACCTTC. This codes for CAGSLNQGYDYTF.

Points on this clonotype: A much larger clone lies one base from this, so it may be a read error. This chain uses TRBV4-3 with TRBJ1-1; D unresolved. Trimming stripped 0 bases from V and 3 bases from J, with 8 bases between. The CDR3 is made up of 14 amino acids. In germline, CDR1 is LGHNA, CDR2 YSLEER. CDR3 amino acids: CASSQENMDTEAFF. As DNA, the CDR3 is TGCGCCAGCAGCCAAGAGAACATGGACACTGAAGCTTTCTTT.

J is TRBJ2-5 and V is TRBV28; possibly TRBD1 for D (8 bases). CDR3 length equals 15 residues. V was cut by 7 bases and J by 1 base, with 16 bases left in between. CDR1 is MDHEN and CDR2 is SYDVKM in the germline V gene. In nucleotides, the CDR3 is TGTGCCAGCACCACAGGGGGGGGCATCCAAGAGACCCAGTACTTC. This translates into CASTTGGGIQETQYF.

This clonotype has a handful of counts. The chain recombines TRBV7-8 with TRBJ2-3, with D uncertain. The CDR3 has 14 residues. The germline gives CDR1 SGHVS, CDR2 FQNEAQ. V lost 1 base to trimming and J lost 10 bases, with 15 bases between them. CDR3 DNA: TGTGCCAGCAGCTTAGATAAGGGCGTGGATGCGCAGTATTTT. Translation gives CASSLDKGVDAQYF.

The sample holds many counts of this clonotype. The rearrangement joins TRBV27 to TRBJ1-2; TRBD1 matches 9 bases. The J segment lost 1 base and the V segment lost 6 bases, leaving 6 bases of the junction unmatched. There are 15 residues in the CDR3. Germline CDR1 MNHEY, CDR2 SMNVEV (reference sequence). CDR3 region: CASRDTGGHNYGYTF. For the CDR3, the DNA is TGTGCCAGCAGGGATACAGGGGGCCATAACTATGGCTACACCTTC.

This clonotype was seen only a few times. The rearrangement joins TRBV20-1 to TRBJ2-6, with D perhaps assigned TRBD1 or TRBD2 (5 bases each). V lost 3 bases, J lost 0 bases, and 18 bases lay in between. CDR3 size: 18 residues. Germline loops: CDR1 DFQATT, CDR2 SNEGSKA (reference sequence). CDR3 DNA: TGCAGTGCTAGGGGGGAAGGACAATCCTTCTCTGGGGCCAACGTCCTGACTTTC. Encoded protein: CSARGEGQSFSGANVLTF.

With respect to this clonotype: This clone may be a read error of a much larger clone one base away. This chain joins TRBV10-3 and TRBJ2-7; tentatively, D is TRBD1 or TRBD2 (5 bases each). The germline V and J ends were trimmed by 6 bases and 4 bases, with 16 bases remaining between them. The germline V gene has CDR1 ENHRY and CDR2 SYGVKD. The CDR3 has 14 amino acids. CDR3 coding DNA: TGTGCCATCAGGCCAGGGAGTGAAAGGTACGAGCAGTACTTC. It codes for CAIRPGSERYEQYF.

This clonotype was recorded a few times. This chain joins TRBV29-1 and TRBJ1-2, with a tentative D call TRBD1 (6 bases). Per the germline V gene, CDR1 is SQVTM and CDR2 is ANQGSEA. Trimming pared 3 bases from V and 7 bases from J, leaving 12 bases between. The CDR3 sequence is 12 residues long. CDR3 nucleotide sequence: TGCAGCGTTGATCGGGGGGCCGGTGGCTACACCTTC. Translation: CSVDRGAGGYTF.

This clonotype occurred many times. In nucleotides, the CDR3 is TGTGCCAGCAGCTCCTCCGGGACAGGGTACGAGCAGTACTTC. It translates to CASSSSGTGYEQYF. The chain has TRBV5-5 and TRBJ2-7; 9 bases agree with TRBD1. This CDR3 contains 14 residues. Trimming cost V 3 bases and J 4 bases; bases outside gene matches: 5. The germline V gene encodes CDR1 SGHKS and CDR2 YYEKEE (reference sequence).

This clonotype was detected many times. One end of the junction does not line up with germline, which may come from a read error. The chain combines TRBV5-1 with TRBJ2-5, with no clear D. CDR1 is SGHRS, CDR2 YFSETQ, per germline. This CDR3 has 11 amino acids. The CDR3 region has the DNA TGTGCCAGCAGTTTATCGGAGACCCAGTACTTC. Translation: CASSLSETQYF.

As to this clonotype: Without the conserved terminal phenylalanine or tryptophan, this CDR3 likely stems from a read error. The chain recombines TRBV3-1 with TRBJ2-1; TRBD1 agrees at 9 bases. With 3 bases clipped from V and 10 bases from J, the junction kept 10 bases outside the gene matches. Germline CDR1 reads LGHDT; CDR2 reads YNNKEL (reference sequence). This CDR3 spans 15 amino acids. CDR3 DNA sequence: TGTGCCAGCAGCCAGGGGACAGGGCTCCGGGGGGAGCAGTTCGTC. Protein sequence: CASSQGTGLRGEQFV.

For this clonotype: A much bigger clone sits one base away, suggesting this may be a read error. V gene TRBV7-7 combines with J gene TRBJ2-1, with D perhaps assigned TRBD1 or TRBD2 (6 bases each). Germline CDR1 SSHAT, CDR2 FNYEAQ (reference sequence). The CDR3 totals 16 residues. As DNA, the CDR3 is TGTGCTAGCAGCCCAGGCCCGGGGGCCCCCTACAATGAGCAGTTCTTC. The encoded protein is CASSPGPGAPYNEQFF.

The sample holds many counts of this clonotype. This chain uses TRBV12-3 or TRBV12-4 with TRBJ2-1; weak D call: TRBD2 (5 bases). The CDR3 runs to 18 residues. The ends were cut back, 6 bases at V and 0 bases at J, with 21 bases in the middle. The CDR3 loop is CASSPGILAMTSYNEQFF. The DNA for the CDR3 is TGTGCCAGCAGCCCTGGAATTCTAGCAATGACCTCCTACAATGAGCAGTTCTTC.

This clonotype appeared a few times. The rearrangement uses TRBV11-2 and TRBJ1-2; tentative D call: TRBD1 (5 bases). V was trimmed by 4 bases and J by 6 bases, leaving 21 bases between them. The length of the CDR3 is 16 residues. Germline loops: CDR1 SGHAT, CDR2 FQNNGV. The CDR3 bases are TGTGCCAGCAGCTCCCTAGGAGGCAGGGTTCCCCATGGCTACACCTTC. This translates into CASSSLGGRVPHGYTF.